This entry lists 5 T cell receptor beta chains sequenced from one sample in a study of blood T cells in healthy people across ages. The authors ran a second PCR of about 6 to 11 cycles using a sample-barcoded 5' primer and a J-beta primer mix. TCRdb redid the calling of the 5' RACE reads with MiXCR, one entry per CDR3 protein. The data show about 1.5 million distinct CDR3 sequences, with approximately 39% seen just once and approximately 4% held by the top ten. Sequenced: blood. These receptors were obtained from a woman between 18 and 30 years old in good health.

Ten or more counts support this clonotype. The chain links TRBV28 to TRBJ2-1; 7 nucleotides match TRBD2. Trimming removed 2 bases from V and 5 bases from J; junction bases left unmatched: 9. The CDR3 length is 16 residues. Germline-derived CDR1 and CDR2 are MDHEN and SYDVKM. CDR3 in DNA: TGTGCCAGCAGTTTAGGCCCTAGCGGCACCCACAATGAGCAGTTCTTC. Amino acid sequence: CASSLGPSGTHNEQFF.

This clonotype was found once. V usage is TRBV7-6 and J usage is TRBJ2-2, with TRBD1 as a possible D gene (5 bases). Looked up from germline, CDR1 is SGHVS and CDR2 is FNYEAQ. V gave up 5 bases and J gave up 0 bases, with 16 bases separating them. CDR3 length: 17 residues. CDR3 loop: CASSSNPGITNTGELFF. DNA of the CDR3: TGTGCCAGCAGCAGCAACCCAGGGATCACGAACACCGGGGAGCTGTTTTTT.

V gene TRBV5-8 combines with J gene TRBJ2-7; D unclear. Germline CDR1 is SGHTS and CDR2 is YDEGEE. There are 16 residues in the CDR3. The V and J ends lost 4 bases and 3 bases respectively, with 20 bases between them. CDR3 protein: CASSKFHGDLSYEQYF. CDR3 DNA: TGTGCCAGCAGCAAATTTCATGGGGATTTGAGCTACGAGCAGTACTTC.

This rearrangement joins TRBV20-1 to TRBJ1-6; D perhaps matches TRBD1 (5 bases). Germline CDR1 reads DFQATT; CDR2 reads SNEGSKA (reference sequence). The CDR3 runs 13 residues. V was cut by 5 bases and J by 7 bases, with 12 bases left in between. The CDR3 DNA is TGCAGTGCTGACAGAGGTCGCAATTCACCCCTCCACTTT. Amino acids: CSADRGRNSPLHF.

The V gene is TRBV7-2, the J gene TRBJ2-3; possible D gene TRBD2, 7 bases. V dropped 2 bases and J dropped 5 bases, with 26 bases sitting between them. Germline CDR1 is SGHTA and CDR2 is FQGNSA. The CDR3 totals 19 residues. The CDR3 DNA is TGTGCCAGCAGCTTACCCTCTAACTGGGGGGGGGCAGGGGAAGATACGCAGTATTTT. This translates into CASSLPSNWGGAGEDTQYF.